The 2 T cell receptor beta chains in this list originate from one sample, sequenced in a study of T cells in Graves' hyperthyroidism and ophthalmopathy. The investigators amplified TCR beta CDR3 regions from RNA transcripts. The HTBI primer set served for first-round RT-PCR of the TCR CDR3. TCRdb re-called the multiplex PCR reads through MiXCR, storing one row per CDR3 protein. This table holds 300,000 to 450,000 distinct CDR3 sequences, 15% to 19% found once. The sample comprised blood. These receptors originate from a young woman with Graves' hyperthyroidism that later progressed to Graves' ophthalmopathy.

In this sample, this clonotype turned up many times. The CDR3 reads CSVLVGAGGVGHEQFF. The CDR3 DNA is TGCAGCGTCCTGGTGGGGGCGGGAGGAGTCGGTCATGAGCAGTTCTTC. The chain recombines TRBV29-1 with TRBJ2-1, with TRBD2 matching 8 bases. This CDR3 has 16 residues. V shed 6 bases and J 8 bases; nucleotides not matched to a gene: 18. The germline V gene has CDR1 SQVTM and CDR2 ANQGSEA.

This clonotype was recorded at least ten times. One end of the junction fails to match germline, which may point to a read error. The rearrangement joins TRBV3-1 to TRBJ2-1, with D perhaps matching TRBD2 (5 bases). The germline V gene has CDR1 LGHDT and CDR2 YNNKEL (reference sequence). The length of the CDR3 is 15 residues. The CDR3 sequence is CASSQGLEGYNEQFF. For the CDR3, the DNA is TGCGCCAGCAGCCAAGGGTTAGAGGGCTACAATGAGCAGTTCTTC.